This TCR beta chain emerged from a study of T cell responses to AZD1222 COVID-19 vaccine. Study-level points and caveats: Donors were chiefly white British, with a greater number of females, and clonal diversity was perhaps underestimated. Two AZD1222 administrations were followed by greater Spike-specific TCR breadth and depth. Among spike-specific TCRs, nearly half reportedly target unmutated variant regions.

Repertoires were generated with immunoSEQ multiplex PCR, while TCRdb's copy carries only in-frame clones and drops some. The sample has over 110,000 clones, around 91% seen once. Recipients boosted at about 4 weeks or about 12 weeks are pooled. About this clone itself: Antigen unknown.

The sequence was obtained from an adult who received the AZD1222 COVID-19 vaccine. The specimen was peripheral blood, collected 28 days after the second AZD1222 dose.

CDR3 bases: TGTGCCAGCAGCCTCCCGGGAGGTGGAGCGAAGACCCAGTACTTC. Protein product: CASSLPGGGAKTQYF. The V gene is TRBV3-1 (or the pseudogene TRBV3-2), the J gene TRBJ2-5, with 7 nucleotides matching TRBD2. Germline V gene lookup returns CDR1 LGHDT and CDR2 YNNKEL (reference sequence). V dropped 4 bases and J dropped 6; count of bases not matched to a gene: 11. There are 15 residues in the CDR3.